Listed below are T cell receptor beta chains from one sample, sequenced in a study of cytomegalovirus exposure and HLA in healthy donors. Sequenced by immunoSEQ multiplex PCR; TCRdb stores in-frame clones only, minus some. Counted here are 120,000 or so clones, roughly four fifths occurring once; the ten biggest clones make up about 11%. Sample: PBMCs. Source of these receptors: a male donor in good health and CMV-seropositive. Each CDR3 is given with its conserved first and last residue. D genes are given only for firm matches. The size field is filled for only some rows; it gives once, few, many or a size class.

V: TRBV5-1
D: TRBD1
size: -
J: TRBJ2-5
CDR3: CASSLSPGTGAPGGRKVRETQYF
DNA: TGCGCCAGCAGCTTGTCGCCCGGGACAGGGGCGCCGGGTGGGAGGAAAGTACGAGAGACCCAGTACTTC

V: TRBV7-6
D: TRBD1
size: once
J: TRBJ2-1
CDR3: CASSLTGGSLTYNEQFF
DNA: TGTGCCAGCAGCTTGACAGGGGGCTCCTTGACCTACAATGAGCAGTTCTTC

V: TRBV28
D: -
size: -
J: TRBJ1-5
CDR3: CASSQGAVQPQHF
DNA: TGTGCCAGCAGCCAAGGGGCAGTTCAGCCCCAGCATTTT

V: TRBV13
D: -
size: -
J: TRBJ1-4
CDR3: CASSRGADRYEKLFF
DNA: TGTGCCAGCAGCCGGGGGGCAGACCGTTATGAAAAACTGTTTTTT

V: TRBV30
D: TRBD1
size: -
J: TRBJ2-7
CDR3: CAWRLRDRANEQYF
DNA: TGTGCCTGGAGGCTCCGGGACAGGGCGAACGAGCAGTACTTC

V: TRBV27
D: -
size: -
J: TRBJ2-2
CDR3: CASSLTGAGELFF
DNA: TGTGCCAGCAGTTTAACGGGGGCCGGGGAGCTGTTTTTT

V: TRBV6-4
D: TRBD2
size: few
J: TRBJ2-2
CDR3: CASSVREGSGELFF
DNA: TGTGCCAGCAGTGTGAGGGAGGGGTCCGGGGAGCTGTTTTTT

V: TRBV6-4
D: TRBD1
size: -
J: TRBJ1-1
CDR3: CASSRQGSDTEAFF
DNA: TGTGCCAGCAGCAGACAGGGATCGGACACTGAAGCTTTCTTT

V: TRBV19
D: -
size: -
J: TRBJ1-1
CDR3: CASSPTWGDLNTEAFF
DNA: TGTGCCAGTAGCCCAACCTGGGGGGATTTGAACACTGAAGCTTTCTTT

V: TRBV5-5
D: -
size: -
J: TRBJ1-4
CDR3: CASSLGLTTNEKLFF
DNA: TGTGCCAGCAGCTTGGGACTGACAACTAATGAAAAACTGTTTTTT

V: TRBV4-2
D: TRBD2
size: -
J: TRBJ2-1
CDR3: CASSQTSGRFQEQFF
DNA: TGTGCCAGCAGCCAGACTAGCGGGAGGTTTCAGGAGCAGTTCTTC

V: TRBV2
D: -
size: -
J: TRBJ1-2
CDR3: CASIAREGAYGYTF
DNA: TGTGCCAGCATAGCACGAGAGGGCGCCTATGGCTACACCTTC

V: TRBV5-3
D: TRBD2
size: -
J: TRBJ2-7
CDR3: CARSSFGGLSSGRLCEQYF
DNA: TGTGCCAGAAGCTCCTTTGGGGGCCTATCTAGCGGGAGATTGTGCGAGCAGTACTTC

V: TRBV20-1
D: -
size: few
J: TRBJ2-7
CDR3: CSAKGLLGQYF
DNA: TGCAGTGCAAAGGGACTGTTGGGGCAGTACTTC

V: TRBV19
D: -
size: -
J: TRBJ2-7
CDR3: CASSIREGGYEQYF
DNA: TGTGCCAGTAGTATCCGGGAAGGGGGCTACGAGCAGTACTTC

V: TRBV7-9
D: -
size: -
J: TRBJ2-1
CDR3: CASSLEATVDSYNEQFF
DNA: TGTGCCAGCAGCTTAGAGGCGACAGTGGACTCCTACAATGAGCAGTTCTTC

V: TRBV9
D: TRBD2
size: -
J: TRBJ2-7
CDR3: CASSVGTSGYEQYF
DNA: TGTGCCAGCAGCGTCGGGACTAGCGGATACGAGCAGTACTTC

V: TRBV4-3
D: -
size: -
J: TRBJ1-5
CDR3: CASSQGRDPNSNQPQHF
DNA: TGCGCCAGCAGCCAAGGGCGGGACCCTAATAGCAATCAGCCCCAGCATTTT

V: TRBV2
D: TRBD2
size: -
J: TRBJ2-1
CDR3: CASTGLINEQFF
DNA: TGTGCCAGCACGGGACTAATCAATGAGCAGTTCTTC

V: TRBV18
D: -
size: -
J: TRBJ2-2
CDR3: CASSPGSPSNTGELFF
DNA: TGTGCCAGCTCACCTGGCAGTCCCTCGAACACCGGGGAGCTGTTTTTT

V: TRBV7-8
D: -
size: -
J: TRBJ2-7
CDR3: CASSLGQTSTYEQYF
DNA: TGTGCCAGCAGCTTAGGTCAAACCTCTACCTACGAGCAGTACTTC

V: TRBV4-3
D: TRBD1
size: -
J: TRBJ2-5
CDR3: CASSRGQGTGQETQYF
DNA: TGCGCCAGCAGCCGAGGACAGGGGACGGGCCAAGAGACCCAGTACTTC

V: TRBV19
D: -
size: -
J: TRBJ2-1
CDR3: CASSISRGYNEQFF
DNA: TGTGCCAGTAGTATCTCTAGGGGTTACAATGAGCAGTTCTTC

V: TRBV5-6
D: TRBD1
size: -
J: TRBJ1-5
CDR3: CASSFQTGAIMPQHF
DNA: TGTGCCAGCAGCTTTCAGACAGGGGCAATCATGCCCCAGCATTTT

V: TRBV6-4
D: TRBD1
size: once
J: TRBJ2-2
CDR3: CASSPGQGGRELFF
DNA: TGTGCCAGCAGCCCGGGACAGGGAGGGCGGGAGCTGTTTTTT

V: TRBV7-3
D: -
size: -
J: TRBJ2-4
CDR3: CASSLRGEDIQYF
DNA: TGTGCCAGCAGCTTAAGGGGAGAGGACATTCAGTACTTC

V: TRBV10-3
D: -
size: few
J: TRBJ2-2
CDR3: CAIRATNTGELFF
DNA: TGTGCCATCAGGGCCACGAACACCGGGGAGCTGTTTTTT

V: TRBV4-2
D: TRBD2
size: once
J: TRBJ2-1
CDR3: CASSGETSGKGVEQFF
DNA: TGTGCCAGCAGCGGAGAGACTAGCGGGAAGGGGGTTGAGCAGTTCTTC

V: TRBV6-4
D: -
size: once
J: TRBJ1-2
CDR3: CASSESQGNYGYTF
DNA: TGTGCCAGCAGTGAATCGCAGGGAAACTATGGCTACACCTTC

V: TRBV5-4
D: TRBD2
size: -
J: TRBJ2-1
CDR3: CASSFAPAVAGDNEQFF
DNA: TGTGCCAGCAGCTTCGCCCCAGCGGTAGCGGGAGACAATGAGCAGTTCTTC

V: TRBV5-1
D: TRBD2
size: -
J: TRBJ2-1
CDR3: CASNSGTSNHNEQFF
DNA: TGCGCCAGCAACTCCGGGACTAGCAACCACAATGAGCAGTTCTTC

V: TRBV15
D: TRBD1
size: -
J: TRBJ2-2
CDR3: CATSRVQGANGELFF
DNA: TGTGCCACCAGCAGAGTTCAGGGGGCGAACGGGGAGCTGTTTTTT

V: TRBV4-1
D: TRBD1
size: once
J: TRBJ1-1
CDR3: CASSRGTGNTEAFF
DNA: TGCGCCAGCAGCCGAGGGACAGGGAACACTGAAGCTTTCTTT

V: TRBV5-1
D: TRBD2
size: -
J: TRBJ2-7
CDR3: CASSIDPGLSYEQYF
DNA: TGCGCCAGCAGCATTGATCCGGGACTATCCTACGAGCAGTACTTC

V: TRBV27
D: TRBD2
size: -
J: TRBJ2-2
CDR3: CASSLAGGGAGELFF
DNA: TGTGCCAGCAGTTTAGCGGGAGGAGGCGCCGGGGAGCTGTTTTTT

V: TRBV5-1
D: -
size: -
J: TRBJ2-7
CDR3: CASSPYPDSYEQYF
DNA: TGCGCCAGCAGCCCCTACCCGGACAGTTACGAGCAGTACTTC

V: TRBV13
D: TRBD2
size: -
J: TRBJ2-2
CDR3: CASSELAGGYTGELFF
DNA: TGTGCCAGCAGCGAACTAGCGGGAGGGTACACCGGGGAGCTGTTTTTT

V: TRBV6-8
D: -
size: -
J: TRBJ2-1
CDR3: CASRRGYNEQFF
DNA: TGTGCCAGCCGTCGAGGCTACAATGAGCAGTTCTTC

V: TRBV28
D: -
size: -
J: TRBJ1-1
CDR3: CASPPGGSLTEAFF
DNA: TGTGCCAGCCCTCCGGGGGGGTCACTCACTGAAGCTTTCTTT

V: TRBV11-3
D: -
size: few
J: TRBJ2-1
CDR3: CASSLVGAGSYNEQFF
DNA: TGTGCCAGCAGCTTAGTCGGCGCGGGGTCATACAATGAGCAGTTCTTC

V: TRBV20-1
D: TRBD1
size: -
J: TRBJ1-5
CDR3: CSARVGQVQFF
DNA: TGCAGTGCTAGAGTGGGACAGGTTCAATTTTTT

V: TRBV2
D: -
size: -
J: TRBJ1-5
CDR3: CASSRSLGGQPQHF
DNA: TGTGCCAGCAGTCGATCATTGGGGGGTCAGCCCCAGCATTTT

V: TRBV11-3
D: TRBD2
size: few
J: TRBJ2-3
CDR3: CASSAGWAGETDTQYF
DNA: TGTGCCAGCAGCGCCGGCTGGGCGGGAGAAACAGATACGCAGTATTTT

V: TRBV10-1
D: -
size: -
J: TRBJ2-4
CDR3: CANPGLRAKNIQYF
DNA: TGCGCCAATCCGGGACTGAGAGCCAAAAACATTCAGTACTTC

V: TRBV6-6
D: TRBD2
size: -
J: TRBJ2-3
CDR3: CASSGSGRGGGDTQYF
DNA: TGTGCCAGCAGCGGTAGCGGGAGAGGAGGGGGAGATACGCAGTATTTT

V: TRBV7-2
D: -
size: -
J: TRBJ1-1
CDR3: CASSSPIGETEAFF
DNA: TGTGCCAGCAGCTCACCAATAGGAGAAACTGAAGCTTTCTTT

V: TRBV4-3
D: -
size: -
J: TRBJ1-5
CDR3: CASSPDSNSNQPQHF
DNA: TGCGCCAGCAGCCCTGACAGTAATAGCAATCAGCCCCAGCATTTT

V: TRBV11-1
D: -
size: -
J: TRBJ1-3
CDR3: CASSPAGARSGNTIYF
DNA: TGTGCCAGCAGCCCTGCGGGAGCCCGCTCTGGAAACACCATATATTTT